This TCR beta chain was found in a study of blood T cell repertoires in COVID-19. Study summary: Samples representing acute and convalescent COVID-19 were sourced from the United States, Italy and Spain.

The germline V gene encodes CDR1 LGHDT and CDR2 YNNKEL (reference sequence). The length of the CDR3 is 16 residues. After removal of 4 bases from V and 2 bases from J, the junction contained 8 bases not matched to a gene. This table comes from immunoSEQ multiplex PCR, and its TCRdb copy is limited to in-frame clones, with some not included. Among about 40,000 clones listed, approximately 81% were seen once. V gene TRBV3-1 (or the pseudogene TRBV3-2) combines with J gene TRBJ2-3; 8 positions match TRBD1. Sample: peripheral blood. The TCR originated in a woman in her seventies with acute or convalescent COVID-19. Here the CDR3 DNA reads TGTGCCAGCAGCCTAGGCCGGGACAGGATCACAGATACGCAGTATTTT. Protein: CASSLGRDRITDTQYF.